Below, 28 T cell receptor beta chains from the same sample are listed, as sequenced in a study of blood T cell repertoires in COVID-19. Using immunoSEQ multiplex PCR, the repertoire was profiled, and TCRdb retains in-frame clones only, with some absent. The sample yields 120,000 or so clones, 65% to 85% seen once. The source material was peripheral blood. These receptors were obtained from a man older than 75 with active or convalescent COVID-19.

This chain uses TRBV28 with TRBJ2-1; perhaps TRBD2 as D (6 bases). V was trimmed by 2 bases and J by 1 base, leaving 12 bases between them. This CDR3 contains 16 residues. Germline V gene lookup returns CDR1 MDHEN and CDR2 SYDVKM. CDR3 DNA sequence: TGTGCCAGCAGTTTAGGAGGGGCCGGGTCCTACAATGAGCAGTTCTTC. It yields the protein CASSLGGAGSYNEQFF.

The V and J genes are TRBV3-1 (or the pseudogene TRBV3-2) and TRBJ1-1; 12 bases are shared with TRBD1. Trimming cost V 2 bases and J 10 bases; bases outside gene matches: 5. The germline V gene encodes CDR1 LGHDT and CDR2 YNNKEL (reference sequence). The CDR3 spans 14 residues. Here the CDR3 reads CASSQRDRGQGAFF. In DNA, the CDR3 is TGTGCCAGCAGCCAAAGGGACAGGGGGCAGGGAGCTTTCTTT.

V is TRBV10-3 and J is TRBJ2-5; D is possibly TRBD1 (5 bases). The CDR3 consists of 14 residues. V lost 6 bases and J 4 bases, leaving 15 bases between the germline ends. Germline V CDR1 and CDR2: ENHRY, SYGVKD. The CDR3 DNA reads TGTGCCATCAGACCCTCGCAGGGCAGAGAGACCCAGTACTTC. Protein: CAIRPSQGRETQYF.

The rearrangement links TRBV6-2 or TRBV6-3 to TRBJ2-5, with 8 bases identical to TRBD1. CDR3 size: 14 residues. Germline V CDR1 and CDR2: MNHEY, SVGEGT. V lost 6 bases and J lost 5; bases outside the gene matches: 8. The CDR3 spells CASSQTGAGETQYF. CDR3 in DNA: TGTGCCAGCAGCCAGACAGGGGCGGGGGAGACCCAGTACTTC.

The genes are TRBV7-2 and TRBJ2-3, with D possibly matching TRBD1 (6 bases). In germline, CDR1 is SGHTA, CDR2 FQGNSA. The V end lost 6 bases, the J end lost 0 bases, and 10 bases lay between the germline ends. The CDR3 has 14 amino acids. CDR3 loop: CASRPTGSTDTQYF. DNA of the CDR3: TGTGCCAGCAGACCGACAGGTAGCACAGATACGCAGTATTTT.

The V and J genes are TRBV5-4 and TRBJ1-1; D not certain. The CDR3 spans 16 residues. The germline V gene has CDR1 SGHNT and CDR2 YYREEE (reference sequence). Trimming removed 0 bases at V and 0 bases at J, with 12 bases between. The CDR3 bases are TGTGCCAGCAGCTTGGGGAGGGAGCTCATGAACACTGAAGCTTTCTTT. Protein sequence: CASSLGRELMNTEAFF.

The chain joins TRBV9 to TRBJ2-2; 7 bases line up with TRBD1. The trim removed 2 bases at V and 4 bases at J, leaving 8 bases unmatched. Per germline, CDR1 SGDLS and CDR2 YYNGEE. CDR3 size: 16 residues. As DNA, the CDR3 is TGTGCCAGCAGCGTGGTCGGGACAGTTAGCACCGGGGAGCTGTTTTTT. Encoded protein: CASSVVGTVSTGELFF. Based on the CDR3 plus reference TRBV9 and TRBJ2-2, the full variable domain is DSGVTQTPKHLITATGQRVTLRCSPRSGDLSVYWYQQSLDQGLQFLIQYYNGEERAKGNILERFSAQQFPDLHSELNLSSLELGDSALYFCASSVVGTVSTGELFFGEGSRLTVL.

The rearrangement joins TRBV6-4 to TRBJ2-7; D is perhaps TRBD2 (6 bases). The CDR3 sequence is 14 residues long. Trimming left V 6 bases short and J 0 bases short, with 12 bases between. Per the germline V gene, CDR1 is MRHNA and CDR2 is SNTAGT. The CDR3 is CASSAGTASYEQYF. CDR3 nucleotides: TGTGCCAGCAGCGCGGGGACGGCCTCCTACGAGCAGTACTTC.

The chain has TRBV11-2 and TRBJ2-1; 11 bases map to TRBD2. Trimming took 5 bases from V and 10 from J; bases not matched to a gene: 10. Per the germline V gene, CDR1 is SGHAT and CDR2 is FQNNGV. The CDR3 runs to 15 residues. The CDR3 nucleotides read TGTGCCAGCAGCGCATTTAGCGGGGGGGCTGGAGAGCAGTTCTTC. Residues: CASSAFSGGAGEQFF.

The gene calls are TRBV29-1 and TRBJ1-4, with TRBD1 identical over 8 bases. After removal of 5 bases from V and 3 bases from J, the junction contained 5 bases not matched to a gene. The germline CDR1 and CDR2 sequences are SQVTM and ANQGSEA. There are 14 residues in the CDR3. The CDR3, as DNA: TGCAGCGTTAGCCCGGGACAGGCTAATGAAAAACTGTTTTTT. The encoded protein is CSVSPGQANEKLFF.

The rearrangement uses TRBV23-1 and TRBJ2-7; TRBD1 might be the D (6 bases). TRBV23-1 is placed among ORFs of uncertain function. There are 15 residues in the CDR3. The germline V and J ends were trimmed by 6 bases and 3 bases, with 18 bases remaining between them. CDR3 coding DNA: TGCGCCAGCAGCCCTAATGCCACGGGACACTACGAGCAGTACTTC. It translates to CASSPNATGHYEQYF.

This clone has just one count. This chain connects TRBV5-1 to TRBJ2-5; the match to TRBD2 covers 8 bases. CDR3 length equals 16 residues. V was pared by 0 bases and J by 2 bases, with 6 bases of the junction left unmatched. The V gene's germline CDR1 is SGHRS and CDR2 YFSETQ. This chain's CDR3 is CASSLAGLGIQETQYF. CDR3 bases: TGCGCCAGCAGCTTGGCGGGACTAGGGATTCAAGAGACCCAGTACTTC.

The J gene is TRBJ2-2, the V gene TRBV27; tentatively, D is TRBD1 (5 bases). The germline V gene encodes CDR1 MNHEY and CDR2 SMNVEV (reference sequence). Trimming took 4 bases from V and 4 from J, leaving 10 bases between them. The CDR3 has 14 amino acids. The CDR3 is CASSSRGITGELFF. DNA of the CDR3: TGTGCCAGCAGTTCAAGGGGAATCACCGGGGAGCTGTTTTTT.

The CDR3 protein is CASSEGGLEQETQYF. DNA of the CDR3: TGTGCCAGCAGCGAGGGAGGACTGGAACAAGAGACCCAGTACTTC. The V gene is TRBV9, the J gene TRBJ2-5, with D possibly TRBD2 on 6 matching bases. Deletions cut 3 bases from V and 2 bases from J, with 14 bases between. The length of the CDR3 is 15 residues. Germline values: CDR1 SGDLS, CDR2 YYNGEE.

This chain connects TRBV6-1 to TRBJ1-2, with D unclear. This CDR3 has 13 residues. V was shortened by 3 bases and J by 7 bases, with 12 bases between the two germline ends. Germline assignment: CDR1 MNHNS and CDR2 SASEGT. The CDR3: CASSDAGLFGYTF. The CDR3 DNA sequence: TGTGCCAGCAGTGACGCGGGATTGTTTGGCTACACCTTC.

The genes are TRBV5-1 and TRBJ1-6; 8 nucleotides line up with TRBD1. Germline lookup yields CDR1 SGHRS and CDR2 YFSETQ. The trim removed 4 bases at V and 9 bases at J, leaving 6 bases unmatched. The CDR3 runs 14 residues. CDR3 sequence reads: CASSPGQGSSPLHF. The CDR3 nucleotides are TGCGCCAGCAGCCCTGGACAGGGAAGTTCACCCCTCCACTTT.

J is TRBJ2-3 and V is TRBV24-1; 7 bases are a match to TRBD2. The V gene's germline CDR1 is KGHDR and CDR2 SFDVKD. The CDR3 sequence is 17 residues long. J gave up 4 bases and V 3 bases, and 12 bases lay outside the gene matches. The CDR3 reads CATSDPVGGLGADTQYF. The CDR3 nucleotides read TGTGCCACCAGTGATCCCGTGGGAGGGCTCGGGGCAGATACGCAGTATTTT.

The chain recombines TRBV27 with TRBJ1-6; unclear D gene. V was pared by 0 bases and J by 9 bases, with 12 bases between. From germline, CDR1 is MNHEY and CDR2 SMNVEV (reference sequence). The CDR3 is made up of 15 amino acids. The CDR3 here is CASSLSWEGGSPLHF. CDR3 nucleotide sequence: TGTGCCAGCAGTTTATCCTGGGAAGGAGGTTCACCCCTCCACTTT.

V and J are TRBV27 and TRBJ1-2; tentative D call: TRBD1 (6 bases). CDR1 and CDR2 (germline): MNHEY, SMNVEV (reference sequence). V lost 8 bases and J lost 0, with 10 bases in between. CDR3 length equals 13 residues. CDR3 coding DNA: TGTGCCAGCTCAGGGGAAACTAACTATGGCTACACCTTC. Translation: CASSGETNYGYTF.

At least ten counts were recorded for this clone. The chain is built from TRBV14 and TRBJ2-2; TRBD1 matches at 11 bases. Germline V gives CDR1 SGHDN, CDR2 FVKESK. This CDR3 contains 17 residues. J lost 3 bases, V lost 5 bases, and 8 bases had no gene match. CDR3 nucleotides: TGTGCCAGCAGCACCCAGGACAGGGGGCCGTACACCGGGGAGCTGTTTTTT. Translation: CASSTQDRGPYTGELFF.

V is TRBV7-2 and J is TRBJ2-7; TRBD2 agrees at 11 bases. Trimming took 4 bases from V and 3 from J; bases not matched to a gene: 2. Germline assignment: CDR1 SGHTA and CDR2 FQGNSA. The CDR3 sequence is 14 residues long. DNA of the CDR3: TGTGCCAGCAGCTCGGGACTAGCGGTCTACGAGCAGTACTTC. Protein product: CASSSGLAVYEQYF.

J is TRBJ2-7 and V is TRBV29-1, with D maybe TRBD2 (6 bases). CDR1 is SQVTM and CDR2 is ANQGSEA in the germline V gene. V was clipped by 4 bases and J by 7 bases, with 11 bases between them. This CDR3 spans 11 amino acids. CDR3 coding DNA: TGCAGCGTTGGTTTTCGGGGGGAGCAGTACTTC. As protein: CSVGFRGEQYF.

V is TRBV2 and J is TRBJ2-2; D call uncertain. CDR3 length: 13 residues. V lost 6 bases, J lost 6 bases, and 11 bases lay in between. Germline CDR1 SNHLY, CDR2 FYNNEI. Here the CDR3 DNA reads TGTGCCAGCAGAACCCAACGGTCCGGGGAGCTGTTTTTT. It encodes CASRTQRSGELFF. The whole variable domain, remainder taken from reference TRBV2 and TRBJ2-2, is EPEVTQTPSHQVTQMGQEVILRCVPISNHLYFYWYRQILGQKVEFLVSFYNNEISEKSEIFDDQFSVERPDGSNFTLKIRSTKLEDSAMYFCASRTQRSGELFFGEGSRLTVL.

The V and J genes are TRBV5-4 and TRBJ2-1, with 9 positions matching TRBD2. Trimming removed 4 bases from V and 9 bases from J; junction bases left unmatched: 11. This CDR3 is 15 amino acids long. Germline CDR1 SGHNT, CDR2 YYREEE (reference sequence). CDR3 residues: CASSAGTSNSREQFF. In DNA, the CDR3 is TGTGCCAGCAGCGCCGGGACTAGCAATTCCCGTGAGCAGTTCTTC.

CDR3 sequence (DNA): TGTGCCAGCGCGGCTGACAGAAACACTGAAGCTTTCTTT. Amino acid sequence: CASAADRNTEAFF. The chain links TRBV11-2 to TRBJ1-1; TRBD1 might be the D (5 bases). From germline, CDR1 is SGHAT and CDR2 FQNNGV. The CDR3 has 13 amino acids. Trimming took off 8 bases at V and 2 bases at J, with 12 bases between the two ends.

CDR3 loop: CASSFRDRFYEQYF. CDR3 in DNA: TGTGCCAGCAGTTTCCGGGACAGGTTCTACGAGCAGTACTTC. The V and J genes are TRBV6-4 and TRBJ2-7; 8 positions match TRBD1. The CDR3 extends over 14 amino acids. The trim removed 5 bases at V and 3 bases at J, leaving 6 bases unmatched. Germline V gene sequence: CDR1 MRHNA, CDR2 SNTAGT.

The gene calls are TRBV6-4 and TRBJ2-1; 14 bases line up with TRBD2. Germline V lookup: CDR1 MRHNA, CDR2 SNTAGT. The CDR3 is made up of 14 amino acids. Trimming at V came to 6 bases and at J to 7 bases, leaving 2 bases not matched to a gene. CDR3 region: CASRRLAGGNEQFF. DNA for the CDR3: TGTGCCAGCAGGAGACTAGCGGGGGGGAATGAGCAGTTCTTC.

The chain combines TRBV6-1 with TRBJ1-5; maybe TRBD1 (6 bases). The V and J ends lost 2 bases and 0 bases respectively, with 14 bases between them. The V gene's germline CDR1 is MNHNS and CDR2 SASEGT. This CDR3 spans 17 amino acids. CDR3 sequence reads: CASSEPAGADSNQPQHF. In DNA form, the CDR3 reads TGTGCCAGCAGTGAACCCGCGGGGGCTGATAGCAATCAGCCCCAGCATTTT.